These 28 T cell receptor beta chains were sequenced from one sample in a study of beta chain features in type 1 diabetes. Study-level results: People with Type 1 diabetes carried modestly yet significantly shorter TCRB CDR3s in all four CD4+ subsets.

Since all of the isolated RNA was reverse transcribed, expressed TCRB transcripts were what got sequenced. Data came from immunoSEQ multiplex PCR; TCRdb stores just in-frame clones and leaves some out. The data contain some 48,000 clones, approximately 40% of them singletons. These receptors' targets are unknown. Sequencing used stem cell memory CD4+ T cells from blood. Receptor source: a man between 25 and 39 years old with type 1 diabetes.

This chain connects TRBV6-5 to TRBJ2-1, with 10 bases aligning to TRBD1. The CDR3 covers 15 residues. V shed 0 bases and J 8 bases; nucleotides not matched to a gene: 4. The germline CDR1 and CDR2 sequences are MNHEY and SVGAGI. CDR3 in amino acids: CASSYSGTGVHEQFF. The DNA for the CDR3 is TGTGCCAGCAGTTACTCCGGGACAGGGGTCCATGAGCAGTTCTTC.

The V call is TRBV5-6, the J call TRBJ2-7, with D possibly TRBD1 on 6 matching bases. V lost 3 bases and J 3 bases, leaving 10 bases between the germline ends. The CDR3 has 13 residues. Per germline, CDR1 SGHDT and CDR2 YYEEEE. CDR3: CASSYGTRYEQYF. CDR3 sequence (DNA): TGTGCCAGCAGCTACGGGACACGCTACGAGCAGTACTTC.

The rearrangement uses TRBV11-3 and TRBJ2-1; a weak D match, TRBD1 (5 bases). The CDR3 has 14 amino acids. With 0 bases removed from V and 7 bases from J, the gap between germline ends came to 10 bases. CDR1 and CDR2 (germline): SGHNT, YENEEA. CDR3 DNA: TGTGCCAGCAGCTTAGAGTCAGGGATAAATGAGCAGTTCTTC. It specifies CASSLESGINEQFF.

The chain recombines TRBV5-1 with TRBJ2-5, with 10 bases matching TRBD2. The CDR3 has 16 residues. The J segment lost 0 bases and the V segment lost 4 bases, leaving 6 bases of the junction unmatched. CDR1 SGHRS and CDR2 YFSETQ come from the germline V gene. The CDR3 protein is CASSVGLAADQETQYF. Written as DNA, the CDR3 is TGCGCCAGCAGCGTCGGACTAGCGGCAGACCAAGAGACCCAGTACTTC. Full variable domain (missing parts from reference TRBV5-1 and TRBJ2-5): KAGVTQTPRYLIKTRGQQVTLSCSPISGHRSVSWYQQTPGQGLQFLFEYFSETQRNKGNFPGRFSGRQFSNSRSEMNVSTLELGDSALYLCASSVGLAADQETQYFGPGTRLLVL.

This clone has just a few counts. V usage is TRBV15 and J usage is TRBJ2-7; D might be TRBD2 (6 bases). The CDR3 has 14 amino acids. Trimming cost V 4 bases and J 2 bases, with 12 bases left between them. Germline loops: CDR1 LNHNV, CDR2 YYDKDF (reference sequence). CDR3 protein: CATSIASATYEQYF. For the CDR3, the DNA is TGTGCCACCAGCATTGCTAGCGCAACCTACGAGCAGTACTTC.

This clone showed up just a few times. V usage is TRBV5-1 and J usage is TRBJ2-5; tentatively, D is TRBD1 (6 bases). CDR1 and CDR2 (germline): SGHRS, YFSETQ. The V end lost 3 bases, the J end lost 2 bases, and 8 bases lay between the germline ends. This CDR3 is 13 amino acids long. DNA for the CDR3: TGCGCCAGCAGCTCGGGACATCAAGAGACCCAGTACTTC. It is translated as CASSSGHQETQYF.

The J gene is TRBJ1-5, the V gene TRBV7-8; the D gene is possibly TRBD1 (5 bases). This CDR3 is built from 15 residues. Trimming removed 3 bases at V and 3 bases at J, with 12 bases between. The germline V gene encodes CDR1 SGHVS and CDR2 FQNEAQ. The CDR3 coding sequence is TGTGCCAGCAGCTTGGAGGGGATCGACAATCAGCCCCAGCATTTT. Its translation is CASSLEGIDNQPQHF.

This chain joins TRBV5-1 and TRBJ2-3, with no clear D. V was pared by 1 base and J by 1 base, with 10 bases between. CDR3 size: 15 residues. CDR1 and CDR2 from the germline V gene are SGHRS and YFSETQ. The CDR3 DNA follows: TGCGCCAGCAGCTTGTCGGCGGCCCGCACAGATACGCAGTATTTT. As protein: CASSLSAARTDTQYF. The full variable domain, with the rest looked up from reference TRBV5-1 and TRBJ2-3, is KAGVTQTPRYLIKTRGQQVTLSCSPISGHRSVSWYQQTPGQGLQFLFEYFSETQRNKGNFPGRFSGRQFSNSRSEMNVSTLELGDSALYLCASSLSAARTDTQYFGPGTRLTVL.

The chain couples TRBV5-1 to TRBJ1-1; possibly TRBD1 for D (6 bases). Trimming took off 4 bases at V and 6 bases at J, with 16 bases between the two ends. CDR1 and CDR2 (germline): SGHRS, YFSETQ. The CDR3 loop spans 14 amino acids. The CDR3 bases are TGCGCCAGCAGCCCTTTATCAGGGGAATCTGAAGCTTTCTTT. Amino acids: CASSPLSGESEAFF.

The gene calls are TRBV10-3 and TRBJ2-7, with D perhaps TRBD2 (6 bases). The V end was cut by 2 bases, the J end by 5 bases, with 16 bases between. The CDR3 sequence is 15 residues long. Germline V lookup: CDR1 ENHRY, CDR2 SYGVKD. In DNA, the CDR3 is TGTGCCATCAGTGAGGGGACCGCGACGGGGGACGAGCAGTACTTC. It translates to CAISEGTATGDEQYF.

This clone has more than one count but fewer than ten. This chain links TRBV11-1 with TRBJ2-7, with no clear D. The V end lost 1 base, the J end lost 3 bases, and 7 bases lay between the germline ends. CDR3 size: 13 residues. The germline CDR1 and CDR2 sequences are SGHAT and FQDESV (reference sequence). In DNA, the CDR3 is TGTGCCAGCAGCTTAGTCGGGTACTACGAGCAGTACTTC. This gives the protein CASSLVGYYEQYF.

This clone was seen a handful of times. The V gene is TRBV7-2, the J gene TRBJ2-4; 9 bases line up with TRBD2. The CDR3 has 14 residues. V gave up 5 bases and J gave up 10 bases; unmatched junction bases: 9. From germline, CDR1 is SGHTA and CDR2 FQGNSA. CDR3 DNA: TGTGCCAGCAGCCTATTAGCGGGAGTACGGATTCAGTACTTC. This encodes CASSLLAGVRIQYF.

This chain links TRBV18 with TRBJ2-2; D remains unclear. CDR1 and CDR2 (germline): KGHSH, LQKENI. The V end lost 4 bases, the J end lost 6 bases, and 18 bases lay between the germline ends. The CDR3 is 16 residues long. CDR3 bases: TGTGCCAGCTCACGGTACCAGTTGGGCTCCTCCGGGGAGCTGTTTTTT. Its translation: CASSRYQLGSSGELFF.

V and J are TRBV11-1 and TRBJ2-3, with D possibly being TRBD1 (5 bases). V was shortened by 1 base and J by 8 bases, with 10 bases between the two germline ends. The CDR3 has 13 residues. Germline V gene data show CDR1 as SGHAT and CDR2 as FQDESV (reference sequence). The CDR3 sequence: CASSLEEGVTQYF. DNA of the CDR3: TGTGCCAGCAGCTTAGAAGAAGGGGTTACGCAGTATTTT. The full variable domain, rest sourced from reference TRBV11-1 and TRBJ2-3, is EAEVAQSPRYKITEKSQAVAFWCDPISGHATLYWYRQILGQGPELLVQFQDESVVDDSQLPKDRFSAERLKGVDSTLKIQPAELGDSAMYLCASSLEEGVTQYFGPGTRLTVL.

This clone occurred once. The rearrangement uses TRBV28 and TRBJ1-5; 11 bases match TRBD1. Germline CDR1 and CDR2: MDHEN and SYDVKM. V lost 4 bases to trimming and J lost 3 bases; unmatched junction nucleotides: 5. This CDR3 has 16 amino acids. The CDR3 DNA reads TGTGCCAGCAGTTCAGGACAGGGGGCTTCCAATCAGCCCCAGCATTTT. It specifies CASSSGQGASNQPQHF.

The chain recombines TRBV28 with TRBJ1-4; the D gene is possibly TRBD1 (6 bases). This CDR3 has 15 residues. Trimming stripped 5 bases from V and 3 bases from J, with 13 bases between. Germline V CDR1 and CDR2: MDHEN, SYDVKM. The CDR3 DNA sequence: TGTGCCAGCAGTCCACCCAGGGGTGCTAATGAAAAACTGTTTTTT. Translated: CASSPPRGANEKLFF.

The chain is built from TRBV13 and TRBJ1-1; 7 bases map to TRBD1. J was trimmed by 0 bases and V by 2 bases; bases with no gene match: 0. Germline V CDR1 and CDR2: PRHDT, FYEKMQ (reference sequence). CDR3 length equals 14 residues. CDR3 nucleotides: TGTGCCAGCAGCTTACAGGGGGTGAACACTGAAGCTTTCTTT. Protein sequence: CASSLQGVNTEAFF.

A few counts support this clone. The chain carries TRBV18 and TRBJ2-2; weak D call: TRBD2 (6 bases). Trimming pared 6 bases from V and 5 bases from J, leaving 19 bases between. The length of the CDR3 is 16 residues. Germline V CDR1 and CDR2: KGHSH, LQKENI. Here the CDR3 DNA reads TGTGCCAGCTCGCGCCAATCGGGAGCACGAACCGGGGAGCTGTTTTTT. It yields the protein CASSRQSGARTGELFF.

This clone came up a few times. V gene TRBV6-1 combines with J gene TRBJ1-1; no clear D gene. This CDR3 has 10 residues. With 2 bases removed from V and 10 bases from J, the gap between germline ends came to 5 bases. Germline V lookup: CDR1 MNHNS, CDR2 SASEGT. CDR3 sequence reads: CASSETGAFF. CDR3 sequence (DNA): TGTGCCAGCAGTGAAACCGGAGCTTTCTTT.

The chain is built from TRBV2 and TRBJ1-5; D ambiguous. CDR1 SNHLY and CDR2 FYNNEI come from the germline V gene. This CDR3 region has 13 residues. Deletions cut 0 bases from V and 6 bases from J, with 6 bases between. The CDR3: CASSEAGTQPQHF. The CDR3 nucleotides read TGTGCCAGCAGTGAAGCGGGCACTCAGCCCCAGCATTTT.

The CDR3 DNA is TGTGCCAGCTCACAGGGGGATGGCTACACCTTC. This gives the protein CASSQGDGYTF. The chain couples TRBV18 to TRBJ1-2, with TRBD1 as a possible D gene (6 bases). V was pared by 4 bases and J by 6 bases, with 6 bases between. The CDR3 has 11 residues. Germline-derived CDR1 and CDR2 are KGHSH and LQKENI. The variable domain in full, completed from reference TRBV18 and TRBJ1-2, reads NAGVMQNPRHLVRRRGQEARLRCSPMKGHSHVYWYRQLPEEGLKFMVYLQKENIIDESGMPKERFSAEFPKEGPSILRIQQVVRGDSAAYFCASSQGDGYTFGSGTRLTVV.

The V and J genes are TRBV30 and TRBJ1-2; D is undetermined. The germline gives CDR1 GTSNPN, CDR2 SVGIG (reference sequence). CDR3 size: 12 residues. V was trimmed by 3 bases and J by 6 bases, leaving 11 bases between them. The CDR3 loop reads CAWREGTHGYTF. The CDR3 DNA is TGTGCCTGGAGGGAGGGAACCCATGGCTACACCTTC.

A few counts support this clone. The chain joins TRBV11-2 to TRBJ2-3; D perhaps matches TRBD2 (5 bases). This CDR3 is built from 13 residues. The V end was cut by 5 bases, the J end by 3 bases, with 9 bases between. The V gene's germline CDR1 is SGHAT and CDR2 FQNNGV. Here the CDR3 reads CASSQDSTDTQYF. The CDR3 DNA reads as TGTGCCAGCAGCCAGGACTCGACAGATACGCAGTATTTT.

This sequence joins TRBV5-1 and TRBJ1-2; D not certain. Trimming stripped 0 bases from V and 7 bases from J, with 7 bases between. The CDR3 loop spans 12 amino acids. From germline, CDR1 is SGHRS and CDR2 YFSETQ. The CDR3 loop reads CASSLEAGGYTF. CDR3 sequence (DNA): TGCGCCAGCAGCTTGGAGGCGGGTGGCTACACCTTC.

V is TRBV30 and J is TRBJ2-7, with D unclear. The V and J ends lost 0 bases and 0 bases respectively, with 6 bases between them. Per the germline V gene, CDR1 is GTSNPN and CDR2 is SVGIG (reference sequence). The CDR3 is 13 amino acids. In nucleotides, the CDR3 is TGTGCCTGGAGTGTGCTGAGCTCCTACGAGCAGTACTTC. This sequence encodes CAWSVLSSYEQYF.

This clone was found a few times. The gene calls are TRBV7-6 and TRBJ2-3; 14 bases match TRBD2. The V gene end was trimmed by 5 bases and the J gene end by 5 bases; junction bases not matched to a gene: 6. The germline CDR1 and CDR2 sequences are SGHVS and FNYEAQ. This CDR3 has 16 residues. The CDR3: CASSLTSGRAGDTQYF. In nucleotides, the CDR3 is TGTGCCAGCAGCCTGACTAGCGGGAGGGCCGGAGATACGCAGTATTTT. Based on the CDR3 plus reference TRBV7-6 and TRBJ2-3, the full variable domain is GAGVSQSPRYKVTKRGQDVALRCDPISGHVSLYWYRQALGQGPEFLTYFNYEAQQDKSGLPNDRFSAERPEGSISTLTIQRTEQRDSAMYRCASSLTSGRAGDTQYFGPGTRLTVL.

The chain couples TRBV28 to TRBJ1-5; no clear D gene. Germline lookup yields CDR1 MDHEN and CDR2 SYDVKM. CDR3 length equals 13 residues. Trimming cost V 3 bases and J 6 bases, with 9 bases left between them. The CDR3 bases are TGTGCCAGCAGTTTCGGAGGAGTTCAGCCCCAGCATTTT. Its protein product is CASSFGGVQPQHF.

This chain joins TRBV19 and TRBJ2-2, with 7 bases identical to TRBD1. J gave up 4 bases and V 5 bases, and 4 bases lay outside the gene matches. The CDR3 contains 14 residues. CDR1 and CDR2 (germline): LNHDA, SQIVND (reference sequence). CDR3 in amino acids: CASSVGQLTGELFF. CDR3 nucleotides: TGTGCCAGTAGTGTGGGACAGCTCACCGGGGAGCTGTTTTTT.